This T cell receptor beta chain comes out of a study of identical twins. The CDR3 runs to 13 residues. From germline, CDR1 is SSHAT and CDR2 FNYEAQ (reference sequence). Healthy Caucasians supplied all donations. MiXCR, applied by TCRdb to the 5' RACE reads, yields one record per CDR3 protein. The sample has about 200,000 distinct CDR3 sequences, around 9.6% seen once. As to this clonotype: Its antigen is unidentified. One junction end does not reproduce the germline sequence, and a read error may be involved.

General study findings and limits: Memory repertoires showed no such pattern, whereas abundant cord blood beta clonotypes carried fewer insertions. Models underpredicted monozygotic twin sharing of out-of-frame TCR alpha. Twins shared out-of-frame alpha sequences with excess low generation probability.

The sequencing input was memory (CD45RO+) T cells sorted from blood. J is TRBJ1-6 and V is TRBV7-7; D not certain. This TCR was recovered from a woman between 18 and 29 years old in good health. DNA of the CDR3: TGTGCTAGCAGCTACGGGGAGGATTCACCCCTCCACTTT. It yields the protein CASSYGEDSPLHF.